This T cell receptor (beta chain) was retrieved from a study of control samples from healthy donors and cancer patients. The data were produced by immunoSEQ multiplex PCR, yet TCRdb's version contains in-frame clones alone and is incomplete. In the table there are about 410,000 clones, approximately 92% of which are singletons. Germline CDR1 reads SGHAT; CDR2 reads FQNNGV. V was cut by 3 bases and J by 4 bases, with 9 bases left in between. This CDR3 has 14 amino acids. The V call is TRBV11-2, the J call TRBJ2-2; no clear D gene. The source is a man between 35 and 55 years old with head and neck cancer. Sequences were obtained from PBMCs. The CDR3: CASSLLVGTGELFF. Here the CDR3 DNA reads TGTGCCAGCAGCTTGCTAGTGGGCACCGGGGAGCTGTTTTTT.